This TCR beta chain is from a study of T cell clusters in autoimmune cytopenias (dated by TCRdb to between 2018 and 2021). Context from the whole study: The median TRB sequencing depth was around 50,000 reads per sample, and the median number of distinct TRB clonotypes was about 2,500 per sample. Alongside healthy, CLL and autoimmune hepatitis controls, autoimmune cytopenia patients had their peripheral blood TRB and IGH repertoires sequenced at active disease and again during treatment follow-up. The goal of the study was to determine whether autoimmune cytopenia patients have a disease-specific immune repertoire signature that could serve as a blood-based biomarker. Results and caveats for the whole study, not just this receptor: Approximately 3-fold more exclusive TRB clusters were observed in healthy donors than in active autoimmune hepatitis patients, consistent with an autoimmunity-wide signature. TRB repertoire shifts, with less even repertoires observed in secondary cytopenia and CLL, were mostly attributed to lymphoma bias rather than autoimmunity. In the comparison of secondary cytopenia with CLL, the cluster-lack signature was not observed, apparently because the dominant lymphoma-associated repertoire masked the signature. The T cell clusters were defined in silico only, and their functional role remained to be validated experimentally. GLIPH suggested that primary autoimmune cytopenia patients lacked physiological T cell clusters: 55 or so clusters were exclusive to healthy donors versus fewer than 20 exclusive to patients.

On this clonotype itself: Its antigen remains undetermined.

Multiplex PCR with a touch-down protocol amplified TRB rearrangements, with the TRB-A and TRB-B primer pools combined in a single tube. Two consecutive PCR reactions with Phusion HS II polymerase added Illumina adapters and sample indices to the amplicons. The amplicons were purified from gel with the NucleoSpin Gel and PCR Clean-up kit, after which the amplicons were quantified by Qubit and checked for quality on an Agilent 2100 Bioanalyzer. Sequencing of the libraries was done on an Illumina MiSeq with paired-end, single-indexed, 600-cycle runs. From the authors' description of their analysis: MiXCR version 2.1.12 with the default MiXCR reference library was used to align and assemble TRB reads. A clone was defined by each unique CDR3 nucleotide sequence, and the analysis included only productive sequences supported by at least two reads. Alpha-parameterized diversity profiles (alpha 0 to 5), including the Shannon (alpha 1) and Simpson (alpha 2) indices, were computed with an R script to assess repertoire diversity. The tcR package was used to compute combinatorial TRB VJ usage, and cohorts were compared on this usage by principal component analysis with ade4. GLIPH was used to cluster TCRbeta CDR3s in pairs of cohorts matched for age and read depth, and a Wilcoxon test was used to compare cluster frequencies. Each CDR3 protein sequence appears as one entry after TCRdb reprocessed the reads, and no DNA is included. TCRdb's processing, not the study's, gives the V and J calls here. For this sample, the table gives 3,000 to 4,000 distinct CDR3 sequences. The ten biggest clones cover over 2.5% of the sample.

TRB amplification used about 230 ng of peripheral blood genomic DNA, approximately 41,000 genome equivalents, per sample. Taken from the germline V gene (reference sequence), the CDR1 and CDR2 loops are DFQATT and SNEGSKA. From its cysteine to its phenylalanine, the CDR3 spans 15 amino acids. The DNA is unrecorded. The sample taken for sequencing was peripheral blood. The origin of this receptor is a human donor with an autoimmune cytopenia or autoimmune hepatitis (not recorded which). The rearrangement joined TRBV20-1 to TRBJ2-1; TCRdb designates TRBD1, a call that cannot be tested without DNA. CDR3 protein: CSARDGGGRGREQFF.